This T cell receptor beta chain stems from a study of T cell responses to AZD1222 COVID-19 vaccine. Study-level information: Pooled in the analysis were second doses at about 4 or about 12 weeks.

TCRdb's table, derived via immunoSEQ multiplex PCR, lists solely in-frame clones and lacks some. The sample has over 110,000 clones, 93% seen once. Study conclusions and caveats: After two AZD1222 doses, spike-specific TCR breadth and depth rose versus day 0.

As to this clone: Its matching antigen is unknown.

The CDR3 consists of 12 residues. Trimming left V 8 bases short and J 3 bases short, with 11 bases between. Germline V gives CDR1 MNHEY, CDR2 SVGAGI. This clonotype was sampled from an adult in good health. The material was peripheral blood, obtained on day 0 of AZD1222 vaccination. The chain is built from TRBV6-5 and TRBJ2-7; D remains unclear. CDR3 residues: CASRVPNYEQYF. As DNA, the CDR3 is TGTGCCAGCCGGGTTCCTAACTACGAGCAGTACTTC.